This TCR beta chain was observed in a study of metastatic and nonmetastatic thyroid tumors. All patients were treatment-naive before thyroid surgery. Ten or more counts support this clone. Per the original data handling: A classifier of distant metastasis in papillary thyroid cancer was built from CDR3 differences (across clinicopathological groups). TCRdb re-clonotyped the PCR reads via MiXCR. Clone size and V and J calls follow TCRdb, not the original study. The repertoire holds over 20,000 clones, 15% to 20% seen once, with about 9.4% in the top ten. Trimming took 0 bases from V and 8 from J, leaving 11 bases between them. The CDR3 is 13 residues long. CDR1 is DFQATT and CDR2 is SNEGSKA in the germline V gene (reference sequence).

The receptor comes from a female donor with papillary thyroid cancer or a benign thyroid nodule (not recorded which). Some clones in this sample may be carry-over from other donors' samples. Sequencing input: tumor tissue. The rearrangement joins TRBV20-1 to TRBJ2-1; D is undetermined. The CDR3, as DNA: TGCAGTGCTAGAGATCACTCAAACGATGAGCAGTTCTTC. Protein product: CSARDHSNDEQFF.